The present T cell receptor (beta chain) was sequenced within a study of T cell repertoires in cytomegalovirus infection. Whole-study context: It can be stated that public TCR beta signatures indicated CMV infection as well as a matching HLA type. Findings and limits, study-wide: CMV-specific HLA-C-restricted TCR beta clonotypes dominated the ex vivo response. CMV carriers with the relevant HLA were identified by cumulative public TCR beta family frequency.

Using its own MiXCR run on the reads, TCRdb lists one record per CDR3 protein. This table has about 920,000 distinct CDR3 sequences, roughly a third appearing once. This CDR3 region has 17 residues. V shed 2 bases and J shed 0 bases, with 15 bases lying between them. The germline V gene encodes CDR1 SGHNT and CDR2 YYREEE (reference sequence). With respect to this clonotype: Its antigen remains unidentified.

V gene TRBV5-4 combines with J gene TRBJ2-1, with D maybe TRBD1 (6 bases). This material consisted of cultured CD8+ T cells from PBMCs, taken from culture after CMV antigen stimulation. The TCR originated in a human donor in good health (CMV status not recorded). Some clones in this sample may be carry-over from other donors' samples. The CDR3 DNA reads as TGTGCCAGCAGCTTCTCGGCCGGACAGAGCTCCTACAATGAGCAGTTCTTC. This codes for CASSFSAGQSSYNEQFF.